Below are 23 T cell receptor beta chains sequenced from a single sample in a study of blood T cell repertoires in COVID-19. Profiling relied on immunoSEQ multiplex PCR, and the TCRdb table lists in-frame clones only, not all of them. The data hold roughly 120,000 clones, with 75% to 90% observed a single time. The specimen sequenced was peripheral blood. These receptors were taken from a woman between 45 and 65 years old with acute or convalescent COVID-19.

The chain uses TRBV19 and TRBJ1-1, with D tentatively TRBD1 (5 bases). This CDR3 region has 13 residues. The germline gives CDR1 LNHDA, CDR2 SQIVND (reference sequence). The ends were cut back, 7 bases at V and 12 bases at J, with 21 bases in the middle. Here the CDR3 reads CASTPVGAVWSFF. In DNA, the CDR3 is TGTGCCAGTACCCCCGTAGGGGCAGTTTGGTCTTTCTTT.

The rearrangement joins TRBV27 to TRBJ2-1; D perhaps matches TRBD1 (5 bases). Trimming left V 5 bases short and J 9 bases short, with 17 bases between. Germline V gene sequence: CDR1 MNHEY, CDR2 SMNVEV (reference sequence). This CDR3 is built from 14 residues. CDR3 DNA: TGTGCCAGCAGTCCGCAGGGCAGGGTCGGTGAGCAGTTCTTC. Translated, it gives CASSPQGRVGEQFF.

The chain uses TRBV19 and TRBJ1-1, with 7 positions matching TRBD1. Unmatched junction bases numbered 6, after V lost 0 bases and J lost 2 bases. CDR1 and CDR2 from the germline V gene are LNHDA and SQIVND (reference sequence). This CDR3 comprises 16 residues. The CDR3 DNA sequence: TGTGCCAGTAGTATAGACAGGGGGATAGTCAACACTGAAGCTTTCTTT. Its translation is CASSIDRGIVNTEAFF.

V is TRBV30 and J is TRBJ1-2; a possible D gene is TRBD1 (5 bases). The length of the CDR3 is 15 residues. Germline V lookup: CDR1 GTSNPN, CDR2 SVGIG (reference sequence). V was trimmed by 2 bases and J by 4 bases, leaving 17 bases between them. The CDR3 sequence: CAWSPGRGQGYGYTF. The CDR3 DNA follows: TGTGCCTGGAGTCCGGGTCGTGGTCAGGGCTATGGCTACACCTTC.

V usage is TRBV2 and J usage is TRBJ1-2; maybe TRBD1 (5 bases). CDR1 is SNHLY, CDR2 FYNNEI, per germline. Trimming took off 11 bases at V and 2 bases at J, with 15 bases between the two ends. The CDR3 consists of 13 residues. CDR3 sequence: CAARGGSNYGYTF. The CDR3 DNA follows: TGTGCCGCCCGGGGGGGGTCCAACTATGGCTACACCTTC.

This clone was seen only a few times. The chain employs TRBV6-5 and TRBJ1-2; unclear D gene. This CDR3 is built from 14 residues. The V and J ends lost 7 bases and 2 bases respectively, with 14 bases between them. Looked up from germline, CDR1 is MNHEY and CDR2 is SVGAGI. The CDR3, as DNA: TGTGCCAGCACCCCTCGAGGGTGGAACTATGGCTACACCTTC. Protein sequence: CASTPRGWNYGYTF.

The chain employs TRBV9 and TRBJ1-1; possibly TRBD1 for D (6 bases). The CDR3 sequence is 11 residues long. Germline CDR1 reads SGDLS; CDR2 reads YYNGEE. V was shortened by 4 bases and J by 8 bases, with 9 bases between the two germline ends. Here the CDR3 DNA reads TGTGCCAGCAGCTCAGGACAGGAAGCTTTCTTT. Translating gives CASSSGQEAFF.

CDR3 amino acids: CASSVEGTDTQYF. CDR3 coding DNA: TGCGCCAGCAGTGTAGAAGGCACAGATACGCAGTATTTT. The rearrangement uses TRBV10-1 and TRBJ2-3; D gene ambiguous. Germline CDR1 and CDR2: WNHNN and SYGVQD (reference sequence). V was clipped by 4 bases and J by 1 base, with 6 bases between them. The CDR3 totals 13 residues.

The V call is TRBV5-4, the J call TRBJ1-1; D possibly corresponds to TRBD1 (6 bases). The germline gives CDR1 SGHNT, CDR2 YYREEE (reference sequence). V shed 2 bases and J shed 4 bases, with 15 bases lying between them. This CDR3 is built from 15 residues. DNA for the CDR3: TGTGCCAGCAGCTTCGGGGGGGGCAGGGGCACTGAAGCTTTCTTT. This translates into CASSFGGGRGTEAFF.

V gene TRBV5-1 combines with J gene TRBJ1-4, with 10 bases lining up with TRBD1. V shed 4 bases, J shed 6 bases, and the junction held 12 bases outside the gene matches. Per germline, CDR1 SGHRS and CDR2 YFSETQ. CDR3 length: 17 amino acids. DNA for the CDR3: TGCGCCAGCAGCAATGGGGGGACAGGGGTTCGGGATGAAAAACTGTTTTTT. Protein product: CASSNGGTGVRDEKLFF.

The chain combines TRBV19 with TRBJ1-1, with D possibly being TRBD1 (6 bases). V was trimmed by 3 bases and J by 8 bases, leaving 16 bases between them. The CDR3 loop spans 14 amino acids. Germline CDR1 LNHDA, CDR2 SQIVND (reference sequence). CDR3 sequence: CASSIGQIRLEAFF. Written as DNA, the CDR3 is TGTGCCAGTAGTATCGGACAGATCCGGCTCGAAGCTTTCTTT.

The gene calls are TRBV2 and TRBJ1-5, with D possibly TRBD1 on 5 matching bases. Germline V lookup: CDR1 SNHLY, CDR2 FYNNEI. This CDR3 spans 12 amino acids. Trimming left V 6 bases short and J 6 bases short, with 9 bases between. CDR3 sequence: CASSGGLQPQHF. The CDR3 DNA follows: TGTGCCAGCAGCGGGGGTCTTCAGCCCCAGCATTTT.

The chain has TRBV7-9 and TRBJ1-5; the match to TRBD1 covers 7 bases. The CDR3 covers 14 residues. The ends lost 3 bases at V and 2 bases at J; junction bases unmatched: 1. Germline V gene lookup returns CDR1 SEHNR and CDR2 FQNEAQ (reference sequence). The CDR3 nucleotides are TGTGCCAGCAGCTTTACAGGGGGCAATCAGCCCCAGCATTTT. Protein product: CASSFTGGNQPQHF.

The chain links TRBV28 to TRBJ1-2; maybe TRBD1 (6 bases). CDR1 is MDHEN and CDR2 is SYDVKM in the germline V gene. The CDR3 has 13 amino acids. Trimming left V 4 bases short and J 4 bases short, with 10 bases between. CDR3 sequence reads: CASSWQGPYGYTF. DNA for the CDR3: TGTGCCAGCAGTTGGCAGGGGCCCTATGGCTACACCTTC.

The chain couples TRBV3-1 (or the pseudogene TRBV3-2) to TRBJ1-2; D unresolved. The V end was cut by 1 base, the J end by 0 bases, with 21 bases between. The CDR3 totals 19 residues. From germline, CDR1 is LGHDT and CDR2 YNNKEL (reference sequence). The CDR3, as DNA: TGTGCCAGCAGCCAAGTCTCGCCTGGGAGGACGGGAGCTAACTATGGCTACACCTTC. It is translated as CASSQVSPGRTGANYGYTF.

This chain uses TRBV9 with TRBJ1-2; D might be TRBD1 (6 bases). This CDR3 comprises 13 residues. CDR1 SGDLS and CDR2 YYNGEE come from the germline V gene. Trimming shortened V by 3 bases and J by 2 bases, and 8 bases separated the two germline ends. CDR3 residues: CASSAQGNYGYTF. DNA for the CDR3: TGTGCCAGCAGCGCCCAGGGGAACTATGGCTACACCTTC.

The chain combines TRBV7-8 with TRBJ1-2; 7 bases align to TRBD1. The CDR3 covers 13 residues. The V segment lost 4 bases and the J segment 2 bases; nucleotides outside the gene matches: 1. Germline values: CDR1 SGHVS, CDR2 FQNEAQ. CDR3 protein: CASSSGQNYGYTF. DNA of the CDR3: TGTGCCAGCAGCTCGGGACAGAACTATGGCTACACCTTC.

This clone was recorded only once. The chain joins TRBV6-1 to TRBJ1-5; unclear D gene. This CDR3 spans 12 amino acids. Germline V gives CDR1 MNHNS, CDR2 SASEGT. V shed 3 bases and J shed 6 bases, with 6 bases lying between them. The CDR3 loop is CASSEGAQPQHF. The CDR3 bases are TGTGCCAGCAGTGAGGGAGCTCAGCCCCAGCATTTT.

This chain links TRBV7-8 with TRBJ1-5; possibly TRBD1 for D (6 bases). The V and J ends lost 4 bases and 9 bases respectively, with 19 bases between them. This CDR3 has 15 residues. The germline CDR1 and CDR2 sequences are SGHVS and FQNEAQ. DNA of the CDR3: TGTGCCAGCAGCTGGGGGGCATCTCGCGGGGGGCCCCAGCATTTT. It yields the protein CASSWGASRGGPQHF. The entire variable domain, with the rest obtained from reference TRBV7-8 and TRBJ1-5, is as follows: GAGVSQSPRYKVAKRGQDVALRCDPISGHVSLFWYQQALGQGPEFLTYFQNEAQLDKSGLPSDRFFAERPEGSVSTLKIQRTQQEDSAVYLCASSWGASRGGPQHFGDGTRLSIL.

The chain employs TRBV6-5 and TRBJ1-2, with 8 bases identical to TRBD1. The J segment lost 7 bases and the V segment lost 6 bases, leaving 7 bases of the junction unmatched. The CDR3 consists of 13 residues. CDR1 is MNHEY and CDR2 is SVGAGI in the germline V gene. For the CDR3, the DNA is TGTGCCAGCAGACCCAGGACAGGGTTTGGCTACACCTTC. It codes for CASRPRTGFGYTF.

The V gene is TRBV4-1, the J gene TRBJ1-2; TRBD1 might be the D (5 bases). Trimming cost V 1 base and J 4 bases, with 7 bases left between them. Germline loops: CDR1 MGHRA, CDR2 YSYEKL. CDR3 length: 13 residues. Here the CDR3 DNA reads TGCGCCAGCAGCCAAGTGGGGGGCTATGGCTACACCTTC. Translated, it gives CASSQVGGYGYTF.

The genes are TRBV19 and TRBJ2-7, with a possible D match to TRBD1 (6 bases). The CDR3 length is 15 residues. The ends were cut back, 5 bases at V and 7 bases at J, with 21 bases in the middle. Germline values: CDR1 LNHDA, CDR2 SQIVND (reference sequence). DNA of the CDR3: TGTGCCAGTAGTTCGGTCGAGGGACACTTTACGGAGCAGTACTTC. Its protein is CASSSVEGHFTEQYF.

This chain links TRBV3-1 (or the pseudogene TRBV3-2) with TRBJ2-3, with no clear D. V was pared by 0 bases and J by 1 base, with 5 bases between. The CDR3 is 14 amino acids. Germline V gene data show CDR1 as LGHDT and CDR2 as YNNKEL (reference sequence). CDR3 nucleotides: TGTGCCAGCAGCCAAGACTACGGCACAGATACGCAGTATTTT. As protein: CASSQDYGTDTQYF.